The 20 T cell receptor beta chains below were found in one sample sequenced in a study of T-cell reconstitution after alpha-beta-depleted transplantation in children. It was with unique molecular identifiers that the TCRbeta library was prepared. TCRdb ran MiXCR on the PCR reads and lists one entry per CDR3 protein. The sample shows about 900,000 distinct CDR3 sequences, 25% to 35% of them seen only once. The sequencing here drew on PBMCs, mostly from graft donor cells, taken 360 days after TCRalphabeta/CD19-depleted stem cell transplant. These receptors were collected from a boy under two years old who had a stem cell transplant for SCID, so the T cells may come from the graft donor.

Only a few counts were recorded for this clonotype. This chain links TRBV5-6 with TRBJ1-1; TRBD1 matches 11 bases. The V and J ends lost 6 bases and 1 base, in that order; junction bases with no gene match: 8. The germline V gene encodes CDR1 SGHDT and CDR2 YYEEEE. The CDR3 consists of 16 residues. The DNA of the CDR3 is TGTGCCAGCATGGGGGACAGGGGGTCTCAGAACACTGAAGCTTTCTTT. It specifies CASMGDRGSQNTEAFF. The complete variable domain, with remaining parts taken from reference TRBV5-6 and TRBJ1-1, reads DAGVTQSPTHLIKTRGQQVTLRCSPKSGHDTVSWYQQALGQGPQFIFQYYEEEERQRGNFPDRFSGHQFPNYSSELNVNALLLGDSALYLCASMGDRGSQNTEAFFGQGTRLTVV.

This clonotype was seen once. The CDR3 DNA follows: TGTGCCACCAGCAGAGTAAGGCACCAAGGTCACACCTTC. Protein: CATSRVRHQGHTF. The J gene is TRBJ1-2, the V gene TRBV15; D remains unclear. There are 13 residues in the CDR3. Trimming shortened V by 1 base and J by 12 bases, and 15 bases separated the two germline ends. Per germline, CDR1 LNHNV and CDR2 YYDKDF (reference sequence).

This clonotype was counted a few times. CDR3 DNA: TGTGCCAGCAGTTTGGGAACTTTACCGGCCTACGAGCAGTACTTC. Translation: CASSLGTLPAYEQYF. The chain carries TRBV12-3 or TRBV12-4 and TRBJ2-7, with D unclear. V dropped 3 bases and J dropped 2 bases, with 14 bases sitting between them. The CDR3 consists of 15 residues.

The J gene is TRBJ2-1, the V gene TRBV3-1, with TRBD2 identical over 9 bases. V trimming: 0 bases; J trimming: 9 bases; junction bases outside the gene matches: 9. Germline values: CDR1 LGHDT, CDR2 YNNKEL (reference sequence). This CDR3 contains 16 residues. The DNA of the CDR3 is TGTGCCAGCAGCCAAGACTTAGCGGGGGCAGCAGGTGAGCAGTTCTTC. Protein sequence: CASSQDLAGAAGEQFF.

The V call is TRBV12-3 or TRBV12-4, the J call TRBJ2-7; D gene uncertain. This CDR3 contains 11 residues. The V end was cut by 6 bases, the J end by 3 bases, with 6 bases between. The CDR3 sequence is CASRRDYEQYF. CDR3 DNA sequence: TGTGCCAGCAGGCGAGACTACGAGCAGTACTTC.

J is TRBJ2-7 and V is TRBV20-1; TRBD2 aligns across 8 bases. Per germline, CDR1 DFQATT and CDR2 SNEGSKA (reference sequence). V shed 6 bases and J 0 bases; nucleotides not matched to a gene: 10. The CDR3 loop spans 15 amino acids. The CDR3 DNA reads TGCAGTGCCCCCGCGCGGGCGGGGGGCTCCTACGAGCAGTACTTC. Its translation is CSAPARAGGSYEQYF.

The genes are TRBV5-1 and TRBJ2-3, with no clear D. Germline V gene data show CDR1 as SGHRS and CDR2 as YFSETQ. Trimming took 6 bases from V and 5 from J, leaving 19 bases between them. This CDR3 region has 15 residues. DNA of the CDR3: TGCGCCAGCACCCCTGCGGAAAAGGCGAGAGATACGCAGTATTTT. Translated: CASTPAEKARDTQYF.

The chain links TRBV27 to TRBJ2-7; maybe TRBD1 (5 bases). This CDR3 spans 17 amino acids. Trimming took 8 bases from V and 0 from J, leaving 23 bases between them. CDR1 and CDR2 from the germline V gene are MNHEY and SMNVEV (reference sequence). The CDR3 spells CASQRFQGPRSSYEQYF. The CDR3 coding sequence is TGTGCCAGCCAGAGGTTTCAGGGCCCCAGGAGCTCCTACGAGCAGTACTTC.

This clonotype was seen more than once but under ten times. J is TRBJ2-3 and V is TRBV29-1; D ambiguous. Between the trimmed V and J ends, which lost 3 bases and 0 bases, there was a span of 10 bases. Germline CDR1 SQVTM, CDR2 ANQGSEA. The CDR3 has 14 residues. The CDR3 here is CSVDGTPSTDTQYF. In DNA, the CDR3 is TGCAGCGTTGACGGTACGCCCAGCACAGATACGCAGTATTTT.

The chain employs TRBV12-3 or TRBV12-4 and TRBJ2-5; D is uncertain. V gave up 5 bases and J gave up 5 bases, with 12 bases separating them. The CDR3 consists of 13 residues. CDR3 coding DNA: TGTGCCAGCAGTGTTCAACCCATGGAGACCCAGTACTTC. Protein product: CASSVQPMETQYF.

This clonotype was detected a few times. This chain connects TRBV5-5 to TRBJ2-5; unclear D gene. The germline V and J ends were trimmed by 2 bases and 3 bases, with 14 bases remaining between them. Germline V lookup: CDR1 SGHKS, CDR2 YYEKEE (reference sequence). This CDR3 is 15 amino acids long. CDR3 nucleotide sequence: TGTGCCAGCAGCTTCCTATCCGGAAGGGAAGAGACCCAGTACTTC. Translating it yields CASSFLSGREETQYF.

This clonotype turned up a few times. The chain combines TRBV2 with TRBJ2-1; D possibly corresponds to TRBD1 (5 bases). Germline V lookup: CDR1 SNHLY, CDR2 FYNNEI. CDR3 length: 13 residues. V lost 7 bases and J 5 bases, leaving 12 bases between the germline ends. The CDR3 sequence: CASKGRANNEQFF. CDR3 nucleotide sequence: TGTGCCAGCAAGGGCAGGGCCAACAATGAGCAGTTCTTC.

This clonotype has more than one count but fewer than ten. CDR3: CSAPRQGSNTEAFF. The DNA for the CDR3 is TGCAGTGCCCCAAGACAGGGGTCGAACACTGAAGCTTTCTTT. The V gene is TRBV20-1, the J gene TRBJ1-1; 8 nucleotides match TRBD1. The trim removed 6 bases at V and 1 base at J, leaving 7 bases unmatched. The CDR3 loop spans 14 amino acids. CDR1 DFQATT and CDR2 SNEGSKA come from the germline V gene (reference sequence).

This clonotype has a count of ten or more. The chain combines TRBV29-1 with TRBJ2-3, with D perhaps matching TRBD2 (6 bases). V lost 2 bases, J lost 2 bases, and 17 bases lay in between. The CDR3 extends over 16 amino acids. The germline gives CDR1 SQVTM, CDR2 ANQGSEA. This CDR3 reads CSVEWWSGPHTDTQYF. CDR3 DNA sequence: TGCAGCGTTGAATGGTGGAGCGGGCCCCACACAGATACGCAGTATTTT.

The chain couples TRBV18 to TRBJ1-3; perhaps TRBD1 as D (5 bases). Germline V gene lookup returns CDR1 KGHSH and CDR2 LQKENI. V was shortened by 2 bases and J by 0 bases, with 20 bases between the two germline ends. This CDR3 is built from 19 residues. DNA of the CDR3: TGTGCCAGCTCACCAGAAAACTTGGGACGACAACGCTCTGGAAACACCATATATTTT. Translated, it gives CASSPENLGRQRSGNTIYF.

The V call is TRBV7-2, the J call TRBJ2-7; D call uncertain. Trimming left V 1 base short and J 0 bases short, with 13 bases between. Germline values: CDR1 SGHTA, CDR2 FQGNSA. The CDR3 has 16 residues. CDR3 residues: CASSLGWPPNSYEQYF. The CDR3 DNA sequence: TGTGCCAGCAGCTTAGGGTGGCCACCGAACTCCTACGAGCAGTACTTC.

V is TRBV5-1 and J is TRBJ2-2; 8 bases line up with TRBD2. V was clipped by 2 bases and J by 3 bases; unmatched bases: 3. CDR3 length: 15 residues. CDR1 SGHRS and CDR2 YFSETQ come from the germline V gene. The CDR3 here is CASSFGGGHTGELFF. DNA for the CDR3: TGCGCCAGCAGCTTCGGGGGGGGCCACACCGGGGAGCTGTTTTTT.

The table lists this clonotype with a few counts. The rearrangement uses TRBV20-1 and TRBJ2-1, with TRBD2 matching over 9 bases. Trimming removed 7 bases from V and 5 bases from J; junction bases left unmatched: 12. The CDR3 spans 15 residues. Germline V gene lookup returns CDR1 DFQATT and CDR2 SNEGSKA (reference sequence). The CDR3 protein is CSVERGAAQNNEQFF. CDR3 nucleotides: TGCAGTGTGGAGCGGGGGGCCGCCCAAAACAATGAGCAGTTCTTC.

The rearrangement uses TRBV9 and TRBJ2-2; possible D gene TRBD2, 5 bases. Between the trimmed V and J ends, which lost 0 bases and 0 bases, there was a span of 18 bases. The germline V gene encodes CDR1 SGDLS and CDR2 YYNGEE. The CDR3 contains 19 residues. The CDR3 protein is CASSVAGGLRASNTGELFF. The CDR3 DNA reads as TGTGCCAGCAGCGTAGCTGGTGGGTTGAGGGCCTCGAACACCGGGGAGCTGTTTTTT.

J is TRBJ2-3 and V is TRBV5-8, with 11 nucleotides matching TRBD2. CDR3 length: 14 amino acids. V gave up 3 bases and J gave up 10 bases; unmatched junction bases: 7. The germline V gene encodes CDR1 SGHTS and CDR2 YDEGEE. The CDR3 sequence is CASSYVAGGHPQYF. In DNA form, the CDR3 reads TGTGCCAGCAGCTACGTAGCGGGGGGGCATCCGCAGTATTTT.